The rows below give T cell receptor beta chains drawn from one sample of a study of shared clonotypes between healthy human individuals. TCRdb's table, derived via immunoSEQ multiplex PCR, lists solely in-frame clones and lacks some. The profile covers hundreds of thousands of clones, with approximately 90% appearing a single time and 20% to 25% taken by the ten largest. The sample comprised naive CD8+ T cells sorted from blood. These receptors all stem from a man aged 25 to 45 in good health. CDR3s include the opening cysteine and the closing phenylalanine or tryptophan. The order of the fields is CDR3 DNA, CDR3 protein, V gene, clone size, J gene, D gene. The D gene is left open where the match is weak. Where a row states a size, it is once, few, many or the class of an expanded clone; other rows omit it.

DNA: TGTGCCAGCAGCGCCGGGCCGCGGGAGACCTACGAGCAGTACTTC; CDR3: CASSAGPRETYEQYF; V: TRBV9; size: -; J: TRBJ2-7; D: TRBD2
DNA: TGTGCCAGCAGGCATCGACAGGGAATAGAGACCCAGTACTTC; CDR3: CASRHRQGIETQYF; V: TRBV28; size: -; J: TRBJ2-5; D: TRBD1
DNA: TGTGCCAGCAGCGCCGGACAGGATTATGGCTACACCTTC; CDR3: CASSAGQDYGYTF; V: TRBV7-3; size: -; J: TRBJ1-2; D: TRBD1
DNA: TGTGCCAGCAGTGAGAGGGGCTTGAACACTGAAGCTTTCTTT; CDR3: CASSERGLNTEAFF; V: TRBV25-1; size: -; J: TRBJ1-1; D: -
DNA: TGTGCCAGCAGATCGTGGCTAAATGAAAAACTGTTTTTT; CDR3: CASRSWLNEKLFF; V: TRBV2; size: -; J: TRBJ1-4; D: -
DNA: TGTGCCAGCAGCTACCGGACTAGCGGGAGAGGTAATGAGCAGTTCTTC; CDR3: CASSYRTSGRGNEQFF; V: TRBV7-9; size: -; J: TRBJ2-1; D: TRBD2
DNA: TGTGCCAGCAGTGGCCAGATAAGGGGGGTGGTCTATGGCTACACCTTC; CDR3: CASSGQIRGVVYGYTF; V: TRBV6-1; size: -; J: TRBJ1-2; D: -
DNA: TGTGCCAGCAGGCCGACAGTTTCCTATGGCTACACCTTC; CDR3: CASRPTVSYGYTF; V: TRBV2; size: few; J: TRBJ1-2; D: -
DNA: TGTGCCAGCAAGATGGGGCAACTGAACACTGAAGCTTTCTTT; CDR3: CASKMGQLNTEAFF; V: TRBV27; size: -; J: TRBJ1-1; D: -
DNA: TGCGGAGGGCGTCGCACAGATACGCAGTATTTT; CDR3: CGGRRTDTQYF; V: TRBV29-1; size: -; J: TRBJ2-3; D: -
DNA: TGTGCCAGCGAGGGTTACGAGCAGTACTTC; CDR3: CASEGYEQYF; V: TRBV25-1; size: -; J: TRBJ2-7; D: -
DNA: TGTGCCAGCAGCTTTCCGGGACAGGGGGCTCGAGACACCGGGGAGCTGTTTTTT; CDR3: CASSFPGQGARDTGELFF; V: TRBV11-2; size: -; J: TRBJ2-2; D: TRBD1
DNA: TGTGCCAGCAGCCACGCGTCCTACGAGCAGTACTTC; CDR3: CASSHASYEQYF; V: TRBV14; size: -; J: TRBJ2-7; D: -
DNA: TGTGCCAGCAGCTTGGGTGGCGGATCCTACGAGCAGTACTTC; CDR3: CASSLGGGSYEQYF; V: TRBV5-4; size: -; J: TRBJ2-7; D: -
DNA: TGCAGCGTTGGGGTAACGAACACCGGGGAGCTGTTTTTT; CDR3: CSVGVTNTGELFF; V: TRBV29-1; size: -; J: TRBJ2-2; D: -
DNA: TGTGCCAGCAGTCCCCAGGGAGGGGAACCTGAAGCTTTCTTT; CDR3: CASSPQGGEPEAFF; V: TRBV27; size: -; J: TRBJ1-1; D: -
DNA: TGTGCCAGCAGTTCAAGGAACAGGCTCAGTCAGCCCCAGCATTTT; CDR3: CASSSRNRLSQPQHF; V: TRBV6-1; size: -; J: TRBJ1-5; D: -
DNA: TGTGCCAGCAGCGTAGCTACATACTCCTACGAGCAGTACTTC; CDR3: CASSVATYSYEQYF; V: TRBV9; size: -; J: TRBJ2-7; D: -
DNA: TGTGCCAGCAGTCGGACAGGGGGTAGAGACTATGGCTACACCTTC; CDR3: CASSRTGGRDYGYTF; V: TRBV28; size: -; J: TRBJ1-2; D: TRBD1
DNA: TGTGCCAGCAGCTACCGGACAGGGATTAACAATGAGCAGTTCTTC; CDR3: CASSYRTGINNEQFF; V: TRBV9; size: -; J: TRBJ2-1; D: TRBD1
DNA: TGTGCCAGCAGTTTGGGGGCCCCCACGACTGAAGCTTTCTTT; CDR3: CASSLGAPTTEAFF; V: TRBV28; size: -; J: TRBJ1-1; D: -
DNA: TGCGCCAGCAGCACACAGGGGAATGAGCAGTTCTTC; CDR3: CASSTQGNEQFF; V: TRBV5-1; size: -; J: TRBJ2-1; D: TRBD1
DNA: TGTGCCAGCAGCTCTCTAGGGACTCGACCCTACGAGCAGTACTTC; CDR3: CASSSLGTRPYEQYF; V: TRBV7-9; size: -; J: TRBJ2-7; D: -
DNA: TGCGCCAGCAGCTTAGGCGGCCACTCCTACGAGCAGTACTTC; CDR3: CASSLGGHSYEQYF; V: TRBV5-1; size: -; J: TRBJ2-7; D: -
DNA: TGTGCCAGCAGCGCAGGGGCGGGAGCCAAAAACATTCAGTACTTC; CDR3: CASSAGAGAKNIQYF; V: TRBV7-9; size: -; J: TRBJ2-4; D: -
DNA: TGTGCCAGCAGCTGGACTAGCGGGAAGAGCGGGGAGCTGTTTTTT; CDR3: CASSWTSGKSGELFF; V: TRBV6-5; size: once; J: TRBJ2-2; D: TRBD2
DNA: TGCGCCAGCAGTGAGTCCTCTTTCTATGGCTACACCTTC; CDR3: CASSESSFYGYTF; V: TRBV10-1; size: -; J: TRBJ1-2; D: -
DNA: TGTGCCAGCAGTCTACTAGCGGGAGGCCAAGAGACCCAGTACTTC; CDR3: CASSLLAGGQETQYF; V: TRBV9; size: -; J: TRBJ2-5; D: TRBD2
DNA: TGTGCCAGCAGTTTTCCGAACAGGGAGGGGGCTCGAGAGACCCAGTACTTC; CDR3: CASSFPNREGARETQYF; V: TRBV28; size: -; J: TRBJ2-5; D: -
DNA: TGTGCCAGCAGCCTTCGGACAGGGGGCGCGGGATTCGTTCCCGGGGACTTT; CDR3: CASSLRTGGAGFVPGDF; V: TRBV14; size: -; J: TRBJ1-1; D: TRBD1
DNA: TGTGCCAGCAGCAGCCTGGGAGCGGGACTCCACCAAGAGACCCAGTACTTC; CDR3: CASSSLGAGLHQETQYF; V: TRBV27; size: once; J: TRBJ2-5; D: TRBD2
DNA: TGCGCCAGCAGCTTCGGGCTAGCGGGAGACTACTCCTACAATGAGCAGTTCTTC; CDR3: CASSFGLAGDYSYNEQFF; V: TRBV5-1; size: once; J: TRBJ2-1; D: TRBD2
DNA: TGTGCCAGCAGCTTAGGCGTCACTGAAGCTTTCTTT; CDR3: CASSLGVTEAFF; V: TRBV7-9; size: medium-sized; J: TRBJ1-1; D: -
DNA: TGTGCCAGCAGTTTATGGGGGCCGGGGGGCCGGGACTTGGCGTACGAGCAGTACTTC; CDR3: CASSLWGPGGRDLAYEQYF; V: TRBV27; size: -; J: TRBJ2-7; D: -
DNA: TGTGCCAGCAGCTTAGGTCCCGACAGGGGGGGCGAGCAGTACTTC; CDR3: CASSLGPDRGGEQYF; V: TRBV13; size: -; J: TRBJ2-7; D: TRBD1
DNA: TGCGCCAGCAGCCCCCAGGGTCTAGCCTACGAGCAGTACTTC; CDR3: CASSPQGLAYEQYF; V: TRBV5-1; size: once; J: TRBJ2-7; D: -
DNA: TGCGCCAGCAGCTCGGGGACTAGCGGGTACTCCTACAATGAGCAGTTCTTC; CDR3: CASSSGTSGYSYNEQFF; V: TRBV5-1; size: -; J: TRBJ2-1; D: TRBD2
DNA: TGTGCCAGCAGTTTAAGGAGTCCCAACTACGAGCAGTACTTC; CDR3: CASSLRSPNYEQYF; V: TRBV27; size: -; J: TRBJ2-7; D: -
DNA: TGTGCCAGCAGCCCCTCTCGTTTGGTATACAATGAGCAGTTCTTC; CDR3: CASSPSRLVYNEQFF; V: TRBV7-9; size: -; J: TRBJ2-1; D: -
DNA: TGCAGCGTTGTGGCAGAGAACACTGAAGCTTTCTTT; CDR3: CSVVAENTEAFF; V: TRBV29-1; size: -; J: TRBJ1-1; D: -
DNA: TGCGCCAGCAGCCAGGCGGAAGACAGGGCTTCCCTCTATGGCTACACCTTC; CDR3: CASSQAEDRASLYGYTF; V: TRBV4-1; size: -; J: TRBJ1-2; D: TRBD1
DNA: TGTGCCAGTAGAGCGTCCCAAGCGGGAGCGAACGAGCAGTACTTC; CDR3: CASRASQAGANEQYF; V: TRBV19; size: -; J: TRBJ2-7; D: TRBD2
DNA: TGTGCCAGCAGTTACGGGACACAACCCTACGAGCAGTACTTC; CDR3: CASSYGTQPYEQYF; V: TRBV27; size: -; J: TRBJ2-7; D: -
DNA: TGTGCCAGCCAGGGCACGGGCGAGCAGTACTTC; CDR3: CASQGTGEQYF; V: TRBV11-2; size: -; J: TRBJ2-7; D: -
DNA: TGTGCCAGTAGCCCGGGAAGGGTCTACGAGCAGTACTTC; CDR3: CASSPGRVYEQYF; V: TRBV19; size: -; J: TRBJ2-7; D: -
DNA: TGTGCCAGCAGCATGGGGGGAGGAGGACAGCCCCAGCATTTT; CDR3: CASSMGGGGQPQHF; V: TRBV27; size: -; J: TRBJ1-5; D: -
DNA: TGTGCCAGCACTGACGGGCAGACTAATCAGCCCCAGCATTTT; CDR3: CASTDGQTNQPQHF; V: TRBV2; size: -; J: TRBJ1-5; D: -
DNA: TGTGCCAGCAGAGTGCGAGGCCTAGCGGAGTACTACGAGCAGTACTTC; CDR3: CASRVRGLAEYYEQYF; V: TRBV27; size: -; J: TRBJ2-7; D: TRBD2
DNA: TGTGCCAGCGCGAGCGGGGCTTACAATGAGCAGTTCTTC; CDR3: CASASGAYNEQFF; V: TRBV27; size: -; J: TRBJ2-1; D: TRBD2
DNA: TGTGCCAGTAGTCCGGACACCTACAATAAGCAGTTCTTC; CDR3: CASSPDTYNKQFF; V: TRBV19; size: -; J: TRBJ2-1; D: -
DNA: TGTGCCAGCAGTTCCCCCTGGCAGGCAAGCACAGATACGCAGTATTTT; CDR3: CASSSPWQASTDTQYF; V: TRBV28; size: -; J: TRBJ2-3; D: -
DNA: TGTGCTAGTGGTCCTCCTAACAGGACCACTGAAGCTTTCTTT; CDR3: CASGPPNRTTEAFF; V: TRBV12-5; size: -; J: TRBJ1-1; D: -
DNA: TGTGCCAGCAGCCCGGGACTTCCCCAGGATACGCAGTATTTT; CDR3: CASSPGLPQDTQYF; V: TRBV9; size: -; J: TRBJ2-3; D: -
DNA: TGTGCCAGCAGCAGGGACTTAGGGAGCTCCTACAATGAGCAGTTCTTC; CDR3: CASSRDLGSSYNEQFF; V: TRBV27; size: -; J: TRBJ2-1; D: -